The 4 T cell receptor beta chains listed next were all sequenced from one sample in a study of blood T cell repertoires in COVID-19. Some clones are missing from TCRdb's copy, which holds only in-frame ones; the method was immunoSEQ multiplex PCR. The data hold 55,000 to 75,000 clones, with 84% observed a single time. Input material: peripheral blood. Every receptor here comes from a man older than 75 with COVID-19, enrolled during active disease.

The V gene is TRBV4-3, the J gene TRBJ2-3; TRBD2 might be the D (6 bases). V shed 0 bases and J shed 2 bases, with 12 bases lying between them. Germline V gene sequence: CDR1 LGHNA, CDR2 YSLEER. This CDR3 has 16 amino acids. The CDR3 protein is CASSQDWAGTTDTQYF. CDR3 coding DNA: TGCGCCAGCAGCCAAGATTGGGCGGGGACCACAGATACGCAGTATTTT.

This clone has just one count. This chain uses TRBV9 with TRBJ2-1; D is possibly TRBD2 (7 bases). Germline loops: CDR1 SGDLS, CDR2 YYNGEE. The V and J ends lost 4 bases and 0 bases respectively, with 14 bases between them. The CDR3 length is 16 residues. The CDR3 reads CASSPRGGSSYNEQFF. In DNA, the CDR3 is TGTGCCAGCAGCCCTAGGGGGGGGAGCTCCTACAATGAGCAGTTCTTC.

This rearrangement joins TRBV24-1 to TRBJ2-1, with D possibly matching TRBD2 (6 bases). Trimming cost V 5 bases and J 13 bases, with 20 bases left between them. CDR1 is KGHDR, CDR2 SFDVKD, per germline. CDR3 size: 14 residues. CDR3 sequence (DNA): TGTGCCACCAGTGCCCACTTCGGGACTCCTGACCAGTTCTTC. Its translation is CATSAHFGTPDQFF.

The V call is TRBV19, the J call TRBJ1-1; TRBD1 is a possible D gene (5 bases). V lost 7 bases to trimming and J lost 0 bases, with 12 bases between them. CDR1 and CDR2 (germline): LNHDA, SQIVND (reference sequence). The CDR3 sequence is 14 residues long. The chain's CDR3 is CASKQTDLNTEAFF. The CDR3 region has the DNA TGTGCCAGTAAACAGACAGACTTGAACACTGAAGCTTTCTTT. The complete variable domain, with remaining parts taken from reference TRBV19 and TRBJ1-1, reads DGGITQSPKYLFRKEGQNVTLSCEQNLNHDAMYWYRQDPGQGLRLIYYSQIVNDFQKGDIAEGYSVSREKKESFPLTVTSAQKNPTAFYLCASKQTDLNTEAFFGQGTRLTVV.